What follows are 4 T cell receptor beta chains derived from one specimen sequenced in a study of post-analysis software for immune sequencing data. General study results and limits: When patients were compared with controls, 5 or 6 TRBV segments were more frequent, TRBV5-6, TRBV5-1 and TRBV20-1 among them.

Antigen specificity for these receptors is unknown. Prepared libraries of TCR beta cDNA carried unique molecular identifiers. TCRdb used MiXCR to reprocess the PCR reads, holding one entry per CDR3 protein. The sample holds hundreds of thousands of distinct CDR3 sequences; nearly 45% are singletons and the top ten take roughly 12%. Sequences were obtained from blood. The receptors shown here come from a girl aged 10 to 17 with multiple sclerosis.

The genes are TRBV28 and TRBJ2-7, with 12 nucleotides matching TRBD2. Trimming at V came to 5 bases and at J to 1 base, leaving 15 bases not matched to a gene. The CDR3 is 19 residues long. Germline CDR1 reads MDHEN; CDR2 reads SYDVKM. The CDR3 coding sequence is TGTGCCAGCAGTGACAGGGGGCGAACACTAGCGGGAGGTTCCTACGAGCAGTACTTC. This translates into CASSDRGRTLAGGSYEQYF.

The V gene is TRBV29-1, the J gene TRBJ2-6; 8 bases are shared with TRBD1. Germline V CDR1 and CDR2: SQVTM, ANQGSEA. V dropped 2 bases and J dropped 1; count of bases not matched to a gene: 13. The length of the CDR3 is 19 residues. The CDR3 nucleotides read TGCAGCGTTGAATCCCGGGGACAGGCGGCCACTTCTGGGGCCAACGTCCTGACTTTC. Its protein product is CSVESRGQAATSGANVLTF.

The V call is TRBV20-1, the J call TRBJ2-2, with a tentative D call TRBD1 (5 bases). Trimming pared 6 bases from V and 1 base from J, leaving 15 bases between. CDR1 DFQATT and CDR2 SNEGSKA come from the germline V gene (reference sequence). This CDR3 is 15 amino acids long. CDR3 bases: TGCAGTGCCAGTCGGGCAGGGATGAACACCGGGGAGCTGTTTTTT. As protein: CSASRAGMNTGELFF.

The chain employs TRBV20-1 and TRBJ2-1, with D perhaps matching TRBD1 (5 bases). Trimming removed 3 bases at V and 0 bases at J, with 9 bases between. Germline loops: CDR1 DFQATT, CDR2 SNEGSKA (reference sequence). The CDR3 spans 14 residues. CDR3 protein: CSARDTSSYNEQFF. The CDR3 DNA sequence: TGCAGTGCTAGGGACACGAGCTCCTACAATGAGCAGTTCTTC.